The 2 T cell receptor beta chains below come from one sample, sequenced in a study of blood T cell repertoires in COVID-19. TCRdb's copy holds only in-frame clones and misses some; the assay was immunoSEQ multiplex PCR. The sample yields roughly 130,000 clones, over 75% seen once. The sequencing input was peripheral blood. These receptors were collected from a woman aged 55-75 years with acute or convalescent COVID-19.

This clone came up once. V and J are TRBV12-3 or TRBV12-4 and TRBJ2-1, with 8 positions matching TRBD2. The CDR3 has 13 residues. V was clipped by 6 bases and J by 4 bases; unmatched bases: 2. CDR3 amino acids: CASRRGAYNEQFF. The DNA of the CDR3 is TGTGCCAGCAGGCGGGGGGCATACAATGAGCAGTTCTTC.

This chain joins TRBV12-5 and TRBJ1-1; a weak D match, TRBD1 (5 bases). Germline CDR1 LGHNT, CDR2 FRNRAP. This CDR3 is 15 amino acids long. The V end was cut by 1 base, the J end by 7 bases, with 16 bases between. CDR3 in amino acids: CASGLAPAVTVEAFF. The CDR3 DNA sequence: TGTGCTAGTGGTTTGGCCCCCGCGGTGACAGTTGAAGCTTTCTTT.